The present TCR beta chain was sequenced within a study of CD8 T cells in ankylosing spondylitis. TCRdb re-called the 5' RACE reads through MiXCR, storing one row per CDR3 protein. Of fewer than 350,000 distinct CDR3 sequences listed, roughly 11% were seen once; the top ten hold roughly 9.2%. This CDR3 has 15 amino acids. J was trimmed by 0 bases and V by 6 bases; bases with no gene match: 6. Per germline, CDR1 MDHEN and CDR2 SYDVKM. Sequenced: blood, either unsorted or a sorted T cell fraction (not recorded which). V gene TRBV28 combines with J gene TRBJ2-5, with 8 bases matching TRBD2. This clonotype was sampled from a female donor with ankylosing spondylitis or in good health (not recorded which). CDR3: CASRRTGGNQETQYF. CDR3 sequence (DNA): TGTGCCAGCAGGAGGACGGGAGGGAACCAAGAGACCCAGTACTTC. Complete variable domain (other parts from reference TRBV28 and TRBJ2-5): DVKVTQSSRYLVKRTGEKVFLECVQDMDHENMFWYRQDPGLGLRLIYFSYDVKMKEKGDIPEGYSVSREKKERFSLILESASTNQTSMYLCASRRTGGNQETQYFGPGTRLLVL.